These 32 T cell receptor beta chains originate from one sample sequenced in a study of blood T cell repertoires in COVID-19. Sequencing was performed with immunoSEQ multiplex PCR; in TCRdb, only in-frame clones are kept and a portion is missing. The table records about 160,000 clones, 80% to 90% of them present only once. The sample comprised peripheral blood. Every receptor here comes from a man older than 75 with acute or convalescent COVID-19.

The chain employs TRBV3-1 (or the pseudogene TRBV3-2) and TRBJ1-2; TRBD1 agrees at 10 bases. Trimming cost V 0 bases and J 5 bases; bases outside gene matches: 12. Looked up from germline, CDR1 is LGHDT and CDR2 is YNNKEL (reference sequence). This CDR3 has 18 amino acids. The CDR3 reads CASSQDRDRGLESYGYTF. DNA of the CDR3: TGTGCCAGCAGCCAAGATCGGGACAGGGGCCTCGAAAGTTATGGCTACACCTTC.

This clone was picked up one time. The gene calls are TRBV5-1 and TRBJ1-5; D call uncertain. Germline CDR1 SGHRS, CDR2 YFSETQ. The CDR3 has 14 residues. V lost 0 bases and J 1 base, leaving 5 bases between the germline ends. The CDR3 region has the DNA TGCGCCAGCAGCTTGGCCCGGAGCAATCAGCCCCAGCATTTT. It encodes CASSLARSNQPQHF.

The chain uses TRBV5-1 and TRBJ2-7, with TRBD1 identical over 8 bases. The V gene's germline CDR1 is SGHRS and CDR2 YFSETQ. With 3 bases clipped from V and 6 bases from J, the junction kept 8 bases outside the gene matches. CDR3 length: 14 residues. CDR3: CASSSGQGPSEQYF. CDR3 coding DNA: TGCGCCAGCAGCTCCGGACAGGGTCCCTCCGAGCAGTACTTC.

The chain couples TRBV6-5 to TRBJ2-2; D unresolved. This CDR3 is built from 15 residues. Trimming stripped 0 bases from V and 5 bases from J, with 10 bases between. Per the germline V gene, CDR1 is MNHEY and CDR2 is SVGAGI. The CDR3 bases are TGTGCCAGCAGTTACTCGTGGCAGGAAACCGGGGAGCTGTTTTTT. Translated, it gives CASSYSWQETGELFF.

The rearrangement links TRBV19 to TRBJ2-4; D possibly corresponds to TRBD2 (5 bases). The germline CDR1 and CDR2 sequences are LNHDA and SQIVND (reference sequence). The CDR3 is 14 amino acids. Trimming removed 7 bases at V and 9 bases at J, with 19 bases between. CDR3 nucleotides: TGTGCCAGTACGGTCGCGCCGGGGATGGGCATTCAGTACTTC. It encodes CASTVAPGMGIQYF.

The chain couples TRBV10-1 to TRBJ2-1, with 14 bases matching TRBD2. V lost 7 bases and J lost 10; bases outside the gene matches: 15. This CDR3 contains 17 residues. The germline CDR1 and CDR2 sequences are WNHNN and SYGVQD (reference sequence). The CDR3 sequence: CASMVNSKGLAGVEQFF. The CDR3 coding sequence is TGCGCCAGCATGGTTAACAGTAAGGGACTAGCGGGAGTAGAGCAGTTCTTC.

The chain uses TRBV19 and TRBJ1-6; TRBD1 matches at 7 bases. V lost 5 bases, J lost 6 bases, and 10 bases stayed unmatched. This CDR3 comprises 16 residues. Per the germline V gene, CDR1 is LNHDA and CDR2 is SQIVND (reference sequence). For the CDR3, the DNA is TGTGCCAGTAGTGCCTTCCTTCAGGGGGGTAATTCACCCCTCCACTTT. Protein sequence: CASSAFLQGGNSPLHF.

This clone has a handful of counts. As DNA, the CDR3 is TGTGCCAGCAGTAAGGGAGACAAGGGGGACTATGGCTACACCTTC. This codes for CASSKGDKGDYGYTF. The chain uses TRBV6-5 and TRBJ1-2; maybe TRBD1 (6 bases). The CDR3 is 15 residues long. Germline V gene sequence: CDR1 MNHEY, CDR2 SVGAGI. The V gene lost 5 bases and the J gene lost 3 bases, with 16 bases spanning the gap.

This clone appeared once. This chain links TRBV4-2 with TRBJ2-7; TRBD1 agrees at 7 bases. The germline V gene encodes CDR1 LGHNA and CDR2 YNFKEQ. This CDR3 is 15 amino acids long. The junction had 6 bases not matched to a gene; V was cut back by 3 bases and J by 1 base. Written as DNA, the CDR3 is TGTGCCAGCAGCCACGGAGGACAGGTGTCCTACGAGCAGTACTTC. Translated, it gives CASSHGGQVSYEQYF.

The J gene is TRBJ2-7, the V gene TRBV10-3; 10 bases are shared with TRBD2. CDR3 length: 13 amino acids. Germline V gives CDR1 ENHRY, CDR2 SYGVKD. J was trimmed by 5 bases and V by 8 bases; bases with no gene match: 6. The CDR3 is CAIASGSGDEQYF. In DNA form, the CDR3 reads TGTGCCATCGCTAGCGGGAGCGGCGACGAGCAGTACTTC.

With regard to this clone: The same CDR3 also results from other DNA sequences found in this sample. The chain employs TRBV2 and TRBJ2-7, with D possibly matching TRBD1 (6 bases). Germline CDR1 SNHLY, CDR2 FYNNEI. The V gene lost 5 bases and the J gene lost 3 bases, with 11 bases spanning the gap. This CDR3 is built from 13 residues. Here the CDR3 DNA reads TGTGCCAGCAGTCCCGGGACATTCTACGAGCAGTACTTC. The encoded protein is CASSPGTFYEQYF.

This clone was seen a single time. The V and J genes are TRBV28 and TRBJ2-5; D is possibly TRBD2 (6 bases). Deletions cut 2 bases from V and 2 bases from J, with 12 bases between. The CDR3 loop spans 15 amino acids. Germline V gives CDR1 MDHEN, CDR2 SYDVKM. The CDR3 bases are TGTGCCAGCAGTTTACTCCCGGGAGCACAAGAGACCCAGTACTTC. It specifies CASSLLPGAQETQYF.

The CDR3 region is CASTPGIRNQPQHF. The CDR3 bases are TGTGCCAGTACCCCAGGGATTCGGAATCAGCCCCAGCATTTT. V usage is TRBV19 and J usage is TRBJ1-5; the D gene is possibly TRBD1 (5 bases). This CDR3 has 14 amino acids. With 7 bases removed from V and 4 bases from J, the gap between germline ends came to 14 bases. Looked up from germline, CDR1 is LNHDA and CDR2 is SQIVND (reference sequence).

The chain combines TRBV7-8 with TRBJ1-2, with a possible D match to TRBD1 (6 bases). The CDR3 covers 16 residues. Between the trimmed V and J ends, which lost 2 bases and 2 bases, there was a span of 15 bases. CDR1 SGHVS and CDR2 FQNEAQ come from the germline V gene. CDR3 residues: CASSLTPGHTNYGYTF. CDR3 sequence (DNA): TGTGCCAGCAGCTTAACTCCGGGACATACAAACTATGGCTACACCTTC.

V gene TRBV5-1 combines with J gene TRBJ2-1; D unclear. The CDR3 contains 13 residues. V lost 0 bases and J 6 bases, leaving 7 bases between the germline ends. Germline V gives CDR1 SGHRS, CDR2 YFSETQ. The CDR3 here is CASSLAYGNEQFF. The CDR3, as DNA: TGCGCCAGCAGCTTGGCATACGGCAATGAGCAGTTCTTC. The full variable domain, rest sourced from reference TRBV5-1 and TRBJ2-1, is KAGVTQTPRYLIKTRGQQVTLSCSPISGHRSVSWYQQTPGQGLQFLFEYFSETQRNKGNFPGRFSGRQFSNSRSEMNVSTLELGDSALYLCASSLAYGNEQFFGPGTRLTVL.

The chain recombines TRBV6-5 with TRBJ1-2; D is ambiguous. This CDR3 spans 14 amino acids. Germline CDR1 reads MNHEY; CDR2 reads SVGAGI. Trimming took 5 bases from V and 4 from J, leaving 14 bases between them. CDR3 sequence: CASSPLAGTYGYTF. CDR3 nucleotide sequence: TGTGCCAGCAGTCCCCTCGCGGGTACCTATGGCTACACCTTC.

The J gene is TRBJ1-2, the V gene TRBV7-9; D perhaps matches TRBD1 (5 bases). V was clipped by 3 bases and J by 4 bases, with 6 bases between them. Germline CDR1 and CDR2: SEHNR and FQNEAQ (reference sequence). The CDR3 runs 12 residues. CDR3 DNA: TGTGCCAGCAGCTTCGGGGGCTATGGCTACACCTTC. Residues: CASSFGGYGYTF.

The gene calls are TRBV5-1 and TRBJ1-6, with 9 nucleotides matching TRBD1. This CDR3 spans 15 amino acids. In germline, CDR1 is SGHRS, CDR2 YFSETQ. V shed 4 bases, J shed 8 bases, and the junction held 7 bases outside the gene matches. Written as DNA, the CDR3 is TGCGCCAGCAGCAACACCGGGACAGGGTATTCACCCCTCCACTTT. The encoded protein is CASSNTGTGYSPLHF.

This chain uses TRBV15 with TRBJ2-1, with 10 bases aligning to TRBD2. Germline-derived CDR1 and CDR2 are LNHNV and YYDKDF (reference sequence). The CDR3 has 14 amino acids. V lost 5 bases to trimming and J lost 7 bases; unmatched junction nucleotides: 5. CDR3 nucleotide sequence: TGTGCCACCAGCGAAGGACTAGCGGTTAATGAGCAGTTCTTC. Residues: CATSEGLAVNEQFF.

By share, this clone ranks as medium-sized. CDR3 bases: TGTGCCAGCAGCCACCGGGACAGCCACTACGAGCAGTACTTC. Its protein is CASSHRDSHYEQYF. The chain employs TRBV7-9 and TRBJ2-7, with 7 bases that match TRBD1. This CDR3 has 14 amino acids. V lost 5 bases to trimming and J lost 3 bases; unmatched junction nucleotides: 7. CDR1 SEHNR and CDR2 FQNEAQ come from the germline V gene (reference sequence).

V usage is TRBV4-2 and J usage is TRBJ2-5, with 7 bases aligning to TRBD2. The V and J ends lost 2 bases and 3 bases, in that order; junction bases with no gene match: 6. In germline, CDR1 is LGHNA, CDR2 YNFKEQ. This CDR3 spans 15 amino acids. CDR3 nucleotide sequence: TGTGCCAGCAGCCAACAGGGAGGGCCCAAAGAGACCCAGTACTTC. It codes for CASSQQGGPKETQYF.

The CDR3 loop reads CVRSFLAGVSWETQYF. CDR3 sequence (DNA): TGTGTCAGAAGCTTCCTAGCGGGAGTAAGTTGGGAGACCCAGTACTTC. The rearrangement links TRBV7-5 to TRBJ2-5; the tabulated D call, TRBD2, remains unverified against the DNA. TRBV7-5 is an annotated pseudogene. This CDR3 is built from 16 residues.

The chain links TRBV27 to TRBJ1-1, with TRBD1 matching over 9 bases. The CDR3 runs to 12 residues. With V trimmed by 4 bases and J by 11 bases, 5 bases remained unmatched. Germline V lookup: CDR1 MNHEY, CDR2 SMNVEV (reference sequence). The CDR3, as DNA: TGTGCCAGCAGTTCACCCGGGACAGGGGCTTTCTTT. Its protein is CASSSPGTGAFF.

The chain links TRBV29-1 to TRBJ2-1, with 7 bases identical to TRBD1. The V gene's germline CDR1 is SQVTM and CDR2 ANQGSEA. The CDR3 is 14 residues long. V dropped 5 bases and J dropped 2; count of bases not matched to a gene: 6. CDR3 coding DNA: TGCAGCGTTTCAAGGGACAGCCCCTACAATGAGCAGTTCTTC. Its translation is CSVSRDSPYNEQFF.

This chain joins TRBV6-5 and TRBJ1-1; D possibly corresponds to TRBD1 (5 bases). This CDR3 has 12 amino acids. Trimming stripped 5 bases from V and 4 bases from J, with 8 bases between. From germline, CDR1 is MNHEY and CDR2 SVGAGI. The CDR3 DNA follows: TGTGCCAGCAGTCTTAGGGGCACTGAAGCTTTCTTT. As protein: CASSLRGTEAFF.

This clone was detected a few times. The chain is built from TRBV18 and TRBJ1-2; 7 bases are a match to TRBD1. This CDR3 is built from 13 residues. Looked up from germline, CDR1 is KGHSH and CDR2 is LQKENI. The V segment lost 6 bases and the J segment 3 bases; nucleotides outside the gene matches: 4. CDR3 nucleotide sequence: TGTGCCAGCTCCTATGGGACAGACTATGGCTACACCTTC. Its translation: CASSYGTDYGYTF.

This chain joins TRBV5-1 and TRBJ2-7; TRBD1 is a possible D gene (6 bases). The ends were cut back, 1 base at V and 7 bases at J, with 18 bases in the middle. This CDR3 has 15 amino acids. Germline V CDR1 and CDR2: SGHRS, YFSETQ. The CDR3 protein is CASSLSSGEMKEQYF. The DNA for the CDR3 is TGCGCCAGCAGCTTGTCGTCAGGGGAGATGAAGGAGCAGTACTTC.

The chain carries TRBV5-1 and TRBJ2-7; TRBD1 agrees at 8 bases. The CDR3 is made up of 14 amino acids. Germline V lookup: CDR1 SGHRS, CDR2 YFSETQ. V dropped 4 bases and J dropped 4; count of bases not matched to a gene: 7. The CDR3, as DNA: TGCGCCAGCAGCGGACAGGGCCTGGGGTACGAGCAGTACTTC. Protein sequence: CASSGQGLGYEQYF.

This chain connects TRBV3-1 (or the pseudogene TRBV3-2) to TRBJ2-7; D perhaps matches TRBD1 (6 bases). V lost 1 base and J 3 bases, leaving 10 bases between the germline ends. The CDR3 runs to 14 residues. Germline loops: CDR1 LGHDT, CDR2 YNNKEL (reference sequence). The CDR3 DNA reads TGTGCCAGCAGCCAAGTTGAGGGGGTCTACGAGCAGTACTTC. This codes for CASSQVEGVYEQYF.

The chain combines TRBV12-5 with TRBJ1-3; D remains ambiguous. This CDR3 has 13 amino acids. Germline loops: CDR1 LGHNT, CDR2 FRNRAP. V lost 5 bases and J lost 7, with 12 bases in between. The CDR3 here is CASGPSGGNTIYF. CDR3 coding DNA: TGTGCTAGTGGTCCTTCGGGCGGGAACACCATATATTTT.

The CDR3 DNA reads TGTGCCAGCAGTTTAGCGGGGCTAGCAGATACGCAGTATTTT. Its translation: CASSLAGLADTQYF. The chain joins TRBV28 to TRBJ2-3; a possible D gene is TRBD2 (6 bases). Per germline, CDR1 MDHEN and CDR2 SYDVKM. V dropped 2 bases and J dropped 4 bases, with 10 bases sitting between them. This CDR3 contains 14 residues. Supplemented by reference TRBV28 and TRBJ2-3, the full variable domain reads DVKVTQSSRYLVKRTGEKVFLECVQDMDHENMFWYRQDPGLGLRLIYFSYDVKMKEKGDIPEGYSVSREKKERFSLILESASTNQTSMYLCASSLAGLADTQYFGPGTRLTVL.

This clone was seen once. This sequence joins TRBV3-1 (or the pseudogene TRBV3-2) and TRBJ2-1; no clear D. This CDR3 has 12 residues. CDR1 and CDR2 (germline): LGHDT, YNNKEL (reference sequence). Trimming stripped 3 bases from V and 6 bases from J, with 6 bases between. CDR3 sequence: CASSHYFNEQFF. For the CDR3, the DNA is TGTGCCAGCAGCCATTATTTCAATGAGCAGTTCTTC.